This entry lists 27 T cell receptor beta chains sequenced from one sample in a study of T cell changes during pregnancy in multiple sclerosis. Produced via immunoSEQ multiplex PCR; TCRdb's table is partial and in-frame only. The sample gives under 70,000 clones, roughly 88% of which show up once; 5.5% to 7% is in the top ten. Sequencing was performed on peripheral blood, taken in the third trimester of pregnancy. The origin of the receptors is a female donor in good health, enrolled as a control in a pregnancy study.

The V call is TRBV2, the J call TRBJ2-7; a weak D match, TRBD2 (5 bases). V gave up 10 bases and J gave up 0 bases, with 19 bases separating them. Germline lookup yields CDR1 SNHLY and CDR2 FYNNEI. The CDR3 consists of 15 residues. CDR3 sequence reads: CAIPLERNSSYEQYF. In DNA form, the CDR3 reads TGTGCCATTCCCCTCGAGCGGAATAGCTCCTACGAGCAGTACTTC.

The count of this clone is one. J is TRBJ2-1 and V is TRBV5-3; 7 positions match TRBD1. TRBV5-3 is an ORF; its function is uncertain. The CDR3 covers 14 residues. V lost 0 bases and J lost 8; bases outside the gene matches: 5. CDR3 in DNA: TGTGCCAGAAGCTTGGTGAAGGGGGCCCATGAGCAGTTCTTC. Translation: CARSLVKGAHEQFF.

The V gene is TRBV11-2, the J gene TRBJ2-3; the match to TRBD2 covers 12 bases. The ends lost 5 bases at V and 10 bases at J; junction bases unmatched: 10. The length of the CDR3 is 15 residues. CDR1 is SGHAT and CDR2 is FQNNGV in the germline V gene. For the CDR3, the DNA is TGTGCCAGCAGCGGTACTAGCGGGGGGAATTTTGCGCAGTATTTT. As protein: CASSGTSGGNFAQYF. Drawing the rest from reference TRBV11-2 and TRBJ2-3, the complete variable domain is EAGVAQSPRYKIIEKRQSVAFWCNPISGHATLYWYQQILGQGPKLLIQFQNNGVVDDSQLPKDRFSAERLKGVDSTLKIQPAKLEDSAVYLCASSGTSGGNFAQYFGPGTRLTVL.

The rearrangement joins TRBV11-3 to TRBJ2-1; D is undetermined. The CDR3 is made up of 14 amino acids. V was cut by 5 bases and J by 6 bases, with 14 bases left in between. CDR1 is SGHNT and CDR2 is YENEEA in the germline V gene. The CDR3 sequence is CASSAGSIRNEQFF. The CDR3, as DNA: TGTGCCAGCAGCGCCGGTAGTATTCGCAATGAGCAGTTCTTC.

The V call is TRBV10-3, the J call TRBJ1-4, with 9 bases matching TRBD1. Losses at the gene ends were 11 bases for V and 7 bases for J; bases not matched to a gene: 8. CDR1 and CDR2 from the germline V gene are ENHRY and SYGVKD. The CDR3 has 13 amino acids. The CDR3 loop reads CAAGGQGFEKLFF. CDR3 DNA: TGTGCCGCCGGGGGACAGGGATTTGAAAAACTGTTTTTT.

The chain has TRBV14 and TRBJ2-3, with 7 bases lining up with TRBD1. The V gene end was trimmed by 0 bases and the J gene end by 8 bases; junction bases not matched to a gene: 17. Per germline, CDR1 SGHDN and CDR2 FVKESK. CDR3 size: 18 residues. The CDR3 sequence is CASSQDLNRGTLQVTQYF. CDR3 DNA: TGTGCCAGCAGCCAAGATCTTAACAGGGGCACCTTACAGGTTACGCAGTATTTT.

DNA for the CDR3: TGTGCCAGCAGCTTAGGGCACAAGGGAGGCACTGAAGCTTTCTTT. Translating it yields CASSLGHKGGTEAFF. This chain joins TRBV7-6 and TRBJ1-1; D uncertain. The CDR3 has 15 residues. The V gene's germline CDR1 is SGHVS and CDR2 FNYEAQ. Trimming removed 1 base at V and 4 bases at J, with 13 bases between.

CDR3 nucleotide sequence: TGCGCCAGCAGCCAGGAAGGATGGGACAGCTATGGCTACACCTTC. Encoded protein: CASSQEGWDSYGYTF. The genes are TRBV4-1 and TRBJ1-2; 7 bases are a match to TRBD1. Germline V CDR1 and CDR2: MGHRA, YSYEKL. The CDR3 sequence is 15 residues long. The J segment lost 4 bases and the V segment lost 3 bases, leaving 8 bases of the junction unmatched.

The chain couples TRBV11-2 to TRBJ1-5; D perhaps matches TRBD1 (6 bases). Trimming shortened V by 3 bases and J by 6 bases, and 12 bases separated the two germline ends. The CDR3 spans 14 residues. Germline lookup yields CDR1 SGHAT and CDR2 FQNNGV. CDR3 protein: CASSFGGGGQPQHF. The CDR3 DNA follows: TGTGCCAGCAGCTTCGGGGGGGGCGGTCAGCCCCAGCATTTT.

The genes are TRBV7-2 and TRBJ2-1; D not resolved. Trimming took 3 bases from V and 8 from J, leaving 17 bases between them. Germline V gene sequence: CDR1 SGHTA, CDR2 FQGNSA. The CDR3 length is 15 residues. DNA for the CDR3: TGTGCCAGCAGCTTGCAGGTGGGTCGGATTGATGAGCAGTTCTTC. Its translation: CASSLQVGRIDEQFF.

This chain connects TRBV30 to TRBJ1-6; 7 nucleotides match TRBD1. J was trimmed by 3 bases and V by 5 bases; bases with no gene match: 10. In germline, CDR1 is GTSNPN, CDR2 SVGIG (reference sequence). This CDR3 is 16 amino acids long. The DNA of the CDR3 is TGTGCCTGGGTCGCAGGGGGGATAAGCTATAATTCACCCCTCCACTTT. Translating gives CAWVAGGISYNSPLHF.

The chain is built from TRBV5-1 and TRBJ2-1; no clear D. Germline V gene data show CDR1 as SGHRS and CDR2 as YFSETQ. The CDR3 contains 11 residues. Trimming took 2 bases from V and 6 from J, leaving 3 bases between them. The CDR3 spells CASSFLNEQFF. CDR3 nucleotide sequence: TGCGCCAGCAGCTTTCTCAATGAGCAGTTCTTC.

V and J are TRBV7-6 and TRBJ1-1, with D perhaps TRBD1 (5 bases). V was pared by 1 base and J by 4 bases, with 10 bases between. The CDR3 totals 14 residues. Per germline, CDR1 SGHVS and CDR2 FNYEAQ. Here the CDR3 reads CASSLGPRATEAFF. CDR3 sequence (DNA): TGTGCCAGCAGCTTAGGGCCCAGGGCCACTGAAGCTTTCTTT.

V usage is TRBV27 and J usage is TRBJ2-7; 8 positions agree with TRBD1. The CDR3 spans 15 residues. Germline V gene data show CDR1 as MNHEY and CDR2 as SMNVEV (reference sequence). V shed 5 bases, J shed 3 bases, and the junction held 9 bases outside the gene matches. CDR3 amino acids: CASSLIGQGGYEQYF. CDR3 nucleotide sequence: TGTGCCAGCAGTCTGATTGGACAGGGAGGCTACGAGCAGTACTTC.

This sequence joins TRBV4-1 and TRBJ2-6; D is perhaps TRBD2 (5 bases). Per germline, CDR1 MGHRA and CDR2 YSYEKL. Trimming removed 2 bases at V and 1 base at J, with 12 bases between. The CDR3 contains 17 residues. As DNA, the CDR3 is TGCGCCAGCAGCCAAACGGAGGTGTTTTCTGGGGCCAACGTCCTGACTTTC. Translation: CASSQTEVFSGANVLTF.

The rearrangement joins TRBV27 to TRBJ2-1; 10 bases fit TRBD2. The trim removed 5 bases at V and 3 bases at J, leaving 7 bases unmatched. This CDR3 has 16 amino acids. Germline V CDR1 and CDR2: MNHEY, SMNVEV (reference sequence). The CDR3 here is CASSQKAGGYYNEQFF. CDR3 DNA: TGTGCCAGCAGTCAAAAAGCGGGAGGGTACTACAATGAGCAGTTCTTC.

This chain uses TRBV10-2 with TRBJ1-1, with 11 bases matching TRBD1. Germline V CDR1 and CDR2: WSHSY, SAAADI. J lost 0 bases, V lost 6 bases, and 6 bases had no gene match. This CDR3 has 16 amino acids. The DNA of the CDR3 is TGCGCCAGCAGCCAAGGACAGGGGGCACTGAACACTGAAGCTTTCTTT. The encoded protein is CASSQGQGALNTEAFF.

The chain recombines TRBV30 with TRBJ1-2, with 8 bases identical to TRBD1. The CDR3 consists of 13 residues. CDR1 is GTSNPN, CDR2 SVGIG, per germline (reference sequence). Germline trimming cut 3 bases from V and 7 bases from J; bases unmatched to any gene: 7. As DNA, the CDR3 is TGTGCCTGGAGCCCCCAGGGGGCAGGTGGCTACACCTTC. Translated: CAWSPQGAGGYTF.

The chain has TRBV27 and TRBJ2-1, with TRBD1 matching over 11 bases. Germline V CDR1 and CDR2: MNHEY, SMNVEV (reference sequence). The CDR3 extends over 16 amino acids. V lost 3 bases, J lost 4 bases, and 5 bases stayed unmatched. The DNA of the CDR3 is TGTGCCAGCAGTTTGGACAGGGGGCTAGGGTACAATGAGCAGTTCTTC. This translates into CASSLDRGLGYNEQFF.

The gene calls are TRBV28 and TRBJ1-3, with 8 bases fitting TRBD1. The junction had 8 bases not matched to a gene; V was cut back by 11 bases and J by 2 bases. Germline CDR1 and CDR2: MDHEN and SYDVKM. The CDR3 length is 14 residues. CDR3 nucleotides: TGTGCCGGACGAACAGGGGGAGCTGGAAACACCATATATTTT. This encodes CAGRTGGAGNTIYF.

The J gene is TRBJ1-5, the V gene TRBV6-1, with D possibly TRBD1 on 5 matching bases. This CDR3 comprises 14 residues. Germline lookup yields CDR1 MNHNS and CDR2 SASEGT. Trimming shortened V by 6 bases and J by 1 base, and 10 bases separated the two germline ends. Here the CDR3 reads CASREGKSNQPQHF. CDR3 in DNA: TGTGCCAGCAGGGAGGGGAAGAGCAATCAGCCCCAGCATTTT.

The CDR3 DNA follows: TGTGCCAGCAGTGGGGGGGGACAAAACTATGGCTACACCTTC. It specifies CASSGGGQNYGYTF. J is TRBJ1-2 and V is TRBV25-1; TRBD1 might be the D (6 bases). Germline lookup yields CDR1 MGHDK and CDR2 SYGVNS. V was shortened by 4 bases and J by 2 bases, with 11 bases between the two germline ends. The CDR3 sequence is 14 residues long.

The chain couples TRBV15 to TRBJ2-1, with 11 bases matching TRBD2. Germline-derived CDR1 and CDR2 are LNHNV and YYDKDF (reference sequence). The V segment lost 2 bases and the J segment 6 bases; nucleotides outside the gene matches: 3. The CDR3 loop spans 15 amino acids. CDR3 in DNA: TGTGCCACCAGCAGAACTAGCGGGAGTTCCAATGAGCAGTTCTTC. Amino acids: CATSRTSGSSNEQFF.

This clone was seen more than once but under ten times. In nucleotides, the CDR3 is TGCGCCAGCAGCTTGAGCTTGAGCCTAGCGGGAGGGTACAATGAGCAGTTCTTC. This translates into CASSLSLSLAGGYNEQFF. The chain couples TRBV5-1 to TRBJ2-1; 12 nucleotides align to TRBD2. Germline V gene sequence: CDR1 SGHRS, CDR2 YFSETQ. V shed 1 base and J 4 bases; nucleotides not matched to a gene: 9. The CDR3 totals 18 residues.

This clone appeared a single time. CDR3 sequence: CASIQYRGGDSPFTDTQYF. In nucleotides, the CDR3 is TGTGCCAGCATTCAATACCGTGGAGGGGACAGCCCTTTCACAGATACGCAGTATTTT. The rearrangement joins TRBV27 to TRBJ2-3, with a weak D call TRBD1 (7 bases). Trimming removed 7 bases at V and 2 bases at J, with 28 bases between. The germline gives CDR1 MNHEY, CDR2 SMNVEV (reference sequence). The CDR3 has 19 amino acids.

The chain links TRBV6-1 to TRBJ1-1; TRBD1 agrees at 9 bases. Germline V gives CDR1 MNHNS, CDR2 SASEGT. The CDR3 covers 14 residues. The V and J ends lost 6 bases and 1 base, in that order; junction bases with no gene match: 3. CDR3 protein: CASSMGQGNTEAFF. CDR3 in DNA: TGTGCCAGCAGCATGGGACAGGGGAACACTGAAGCTTTCTTT.

The chain has TRBV2 and TRBJ2-5, with D unresolved. The CDR3 extends over 14 amino acids. Germline V lookup: CDR1 SNHLY, CDR2 FYNNEI. V gave up 6 bases and J gave up 0 bases, with 11 bases separating them. In nucleotides, the CDR3 is TGTGCCAGCAGGGAACACAGTAACCAAGAGACCCAGTACTTC. It specifies CASREHSNQETQYF.